This T cell receptor (beta chain) was sequenced during a study of cytomegalovirus exposure and HLA in healthy donors. Study-level findings and limits: Most TCRs appeared rarely, but some public TCRs recurred in many donors.

The assay was immunoSEQ multiplex PCR, and TCRdb's table has in-frame clones only and misses some. The sample holds nearly 110,000 clones, 88% seen once. Details on this clone: No antigen is known for it.

J was trimmed by 0 bases and V by 11 bases; bases with no gene match: 7. The CDR3 sequence is 14 residues long. In germline, CDR1 is LNHDA, CDR2 SQIVND (reference sequence). What was sequenced was PBMCs. The chain combines TRBV19 with TRBJ1-3; TRBD1 agrees at 7 bases. The sequence derives from a woman aged 18-35 years in good health and CMV-seropositive. The CDR3 nucleotides are TGTGCCGCGTCAGGGGGGCACTCTGGAAACACCATATATTTT. Translating gives CAASGGHSGNTIYF. Supplemented by reference TRBV19 and TRBJ1-3, the full variable domain reads DGGITQSPKYLFRKEGQNVTLSCEQNLNHDAMYWYRQDPGQGLRLIYYSQIVNDFQKGDIAEGYSVSREKKESFPLTVTSAQKNPTAFYLCAASGGHSGNTIYFGEGSWLTVV.